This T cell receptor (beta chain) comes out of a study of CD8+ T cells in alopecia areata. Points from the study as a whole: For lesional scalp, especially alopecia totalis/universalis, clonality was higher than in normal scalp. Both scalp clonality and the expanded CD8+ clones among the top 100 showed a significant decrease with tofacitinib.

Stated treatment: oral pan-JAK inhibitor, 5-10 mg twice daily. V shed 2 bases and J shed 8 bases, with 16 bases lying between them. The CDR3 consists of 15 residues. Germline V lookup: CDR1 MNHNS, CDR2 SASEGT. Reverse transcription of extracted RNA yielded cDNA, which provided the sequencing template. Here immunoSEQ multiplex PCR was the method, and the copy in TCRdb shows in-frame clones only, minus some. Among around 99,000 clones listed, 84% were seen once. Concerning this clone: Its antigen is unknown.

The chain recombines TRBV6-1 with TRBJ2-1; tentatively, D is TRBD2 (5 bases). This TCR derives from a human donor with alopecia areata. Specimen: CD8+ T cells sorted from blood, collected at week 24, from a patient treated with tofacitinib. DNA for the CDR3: TGTGCCAGCAGTGAAACCCTCTCCCCGCGGGATGAGCAGTTCTTC. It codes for CASSETLSPRDEQFF.